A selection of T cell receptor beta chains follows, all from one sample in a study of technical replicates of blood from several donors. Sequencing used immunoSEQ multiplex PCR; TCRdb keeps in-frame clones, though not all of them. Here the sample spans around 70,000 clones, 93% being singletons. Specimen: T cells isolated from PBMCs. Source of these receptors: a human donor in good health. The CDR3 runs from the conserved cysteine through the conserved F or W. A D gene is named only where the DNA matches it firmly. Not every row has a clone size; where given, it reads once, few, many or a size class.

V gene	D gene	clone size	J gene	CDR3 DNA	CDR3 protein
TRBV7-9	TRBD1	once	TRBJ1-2	TGTGCCAGCAGCTTTAGTCTGGTCGACAGGGATCCAACCTATGGCTACACCTTC	CASSFSLVDRDPTYGYTF
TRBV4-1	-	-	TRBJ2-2	TGCGCCAGCAGCCAGGAGGGTATGCCCACCGGGGAGCTGTTTTTT	CASSQEGMPTGELFF
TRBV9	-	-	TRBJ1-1	TGTGCCAGCAGCGTAGGGGCGATGAACACTGAAGCTTTCTTT	CASSVGAMNTEAFF
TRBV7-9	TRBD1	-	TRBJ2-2	TGTGCCAGCAGCGGACAGGGCAACACCGGGGAGCTGTTTTTT	CASSGQGNTGELFF
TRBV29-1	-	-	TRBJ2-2	TGCAGCGTCGGGAACGGGGAGCTGTTTTTT	CSVGNGELFF
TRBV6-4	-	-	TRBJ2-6	TGTGCCAGCAGTGGAAGCACCTCTGGGGCCAACGTCCTGACTTTC	CASSGSTSGANVLTF
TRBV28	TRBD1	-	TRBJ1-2	TGTGCCAGCAGTTTACCAGGACAGGTTATTGGCTACACCTTC	CASSLPGQVIGYTF
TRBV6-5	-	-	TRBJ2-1	TGTGCCAGCGCTGTCAGCTCCTACAATGAGCAGTTCTTC	CASAVSSYNEQFF
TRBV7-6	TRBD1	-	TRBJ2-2	TGTGCCAGCAGCGTCCAAGACAGGGCGGCCGGGGAGCTGTTTTTT	CASSVQDRAAGELFF
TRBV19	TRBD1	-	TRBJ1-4	TGTGCCAGTAGTACGAGACAGGGACCGGAAAAACTGTTTTTT	CASSTRQGPEKLFF
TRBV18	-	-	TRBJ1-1	TGTGCCAGCTCACCTTGGGGCGCGGACACTGAAGCTTTCTTT	CASSPWGADTEAFF
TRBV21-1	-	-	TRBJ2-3	TGTGCCAGCAGCGGACTAGCCCGATCCACAGATACGCAGTATTTT	CASSGLARSTDTQYF
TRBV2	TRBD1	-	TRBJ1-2	TGTGCCAGCAGATCCGGGACAGGTAATATCGGAGGCTACACCTTC	CASRSGTGNIGGYTF
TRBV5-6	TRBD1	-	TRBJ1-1	TGTGCCAGCAGCTTGGAGGGACAGGGGCAGCCGAATGCTTTCTTT	CASSLEGQGQPNAFF
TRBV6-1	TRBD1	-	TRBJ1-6	TGTGCCACCGTTAACCCGGACAGGGAAGGTTCACCCCTCCACTTT	CATVNPDREGSPLHF
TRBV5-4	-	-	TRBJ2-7	TGTGCCAGCAGCTATACAGGGATACACGAGCAGTACTTC	CASSYTGIHEQYF
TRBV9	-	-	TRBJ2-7	TGTGCCAGCAGCGTAGGGGGTCGGGGGATGTACGAGCAGTACTTC	CASSVGGRGMYEQYF
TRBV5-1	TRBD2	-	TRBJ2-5	TGCGCCAGCAGCTTGGAGGGCGGGGGGAAAGAGACCCAGTACTTC	CASSLEGGGKETQYF
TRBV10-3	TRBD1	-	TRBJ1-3	TGTGCCATCAGTGAGTCTGGAGGGACAGACACCATATATTTT	CAISESGGTDTIYF
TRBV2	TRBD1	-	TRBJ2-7	TGTGCCAGCAGTGGGACAGGGGGCTACGAGCAGTACTTC	CASSGTGGYEQYF
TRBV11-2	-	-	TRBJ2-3	TGTGCCAGCAGCTTAGAATTCTCCGGGGGGCCTAATACGCAGTATTTT	CASSLEFSGGPNTQYF
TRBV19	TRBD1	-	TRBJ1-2	TGTGCCAGTAGTATTCAGGTGACAGGGATCTTTAACTATGGCTACACCTTC	CASSIQVTGIFNYGYTF
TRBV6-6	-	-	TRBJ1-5	TGTGCCAGCACCGTATCAGGACAGCCCCAGCATTTT	CASTVSGQPQHF
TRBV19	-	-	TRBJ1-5	TGTGCCACCCATGAGTCCCCTATACAGGGTGAGTATCAGCCCCAGCATTTT	CATHESPIQGEYQPQHF
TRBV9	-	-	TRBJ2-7	TGTGCCAGCAGCGGACCACCCGGTGGCGGCAAAACCTACGAGCAGTACTTC	CASSGPPGGGKTYEQYF
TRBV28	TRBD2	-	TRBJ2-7	TGTGCCAGCAGGGCATACAGCGGGGGCAACGAGCAGTACTTC	CASRAYSGGNEQYF
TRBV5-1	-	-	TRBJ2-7	TGCGCCAGCAGCGTAGGTACAGGGCAGTATGACGAGCAGTACTTC	CASSVGTGQYDEQYF
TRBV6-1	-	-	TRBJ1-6	TGTGCCAGCAGTGAGACAGGAGGTTACTCACCCCTCCACTTT	CASSETGGYSPLHF
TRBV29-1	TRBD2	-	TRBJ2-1	TGCAGCGTTTCTAGCGGGAGAAGTAAGCAGTTCTTC	CSVSSGRSKQFF
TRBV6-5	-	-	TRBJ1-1	TGTGCCAGCAGTTACGGGGGGGACACTGAAGCTTTCTTT	CASSYGGDTEAFF
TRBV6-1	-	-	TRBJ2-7	TGTGCCAGCAGTGTGACAGGAACGTCCTACGAGCAGTACTTC	CASSVTGTSYEQYF
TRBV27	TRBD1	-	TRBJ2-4	TGTGCCAGCAGTTCCCTGATGGACAGGGCTACCAAAAACATTCAGTACTTC	CASSSLMDRATKNIQYF
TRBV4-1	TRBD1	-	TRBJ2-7	TGCGCCAGCAGCCAAGATCCCGCAGGGGGCTACGAGCAGTACTTC	CASSQDPAGGYEQYF
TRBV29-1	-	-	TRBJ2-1	TGCAGCGTTGACCTTAGCTCCTACAATGAGCAGTTCTTC	CSVDLSSYNEQFF
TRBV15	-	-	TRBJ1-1	TGTGCCACCAGCAGAGACCAACAGGGTGACACTGAAGCTTTCTTT	CATSRDQQGDTEAFF